Following are 5 T cell receptor beta chains from one sample sequenced in a study of T cells in localized non-small cell lung cancer. Data came from immunoSEQ multiplex PCR; TCRdb stores just in-frame clones and leaves some out. The data hold 65,000 or so clones, with 81% observed a single time. Here the sequenced sample was PBMCs, taken before any cancer treatment. These TCRs come from a man aged 35 to 69 with stage II lung adenocarcinoma.

This chain connects TRBV19 to TRBJ2-3; 10 nucleotides align to TRBD2. Germline V gene data show CDR1 as LNHDA and CDR2 as SQIVND (reference sequence). V shed 2 bases and J 0 bases; nucleotides not matched to a gene: 5. This CDR3 contains 17 residues. The CDR3 DNA reads TGTGCCAGTAGTATACTAGCGGGAGCCTCTAGCACAGATACGCAGTATTTT. Amino acids: CASSILAGASSTDTQYF.

The CDR3 here is CASSLEGTSGANVLTF. CDR3 in DNA: TGCGCCAGCAGCTTGGAAGGGACCTCTGGGGCCAACGTCCTGACTTTC. The chain links TRBV5-1 to TRBJ2-6, with D possibly being TRBD1 or TRBD2 (5 bases each). Germline V gene sequence: CDR1 SGHRS, CDR2 YFSETQ. The ends were cut back, 0 bases at V and 0 bases at J, with 7 bases in the middle. The CDR3 loop spans 16 amino acids.

This clone was detected a few times. V gene TRBV9 combines with J gene TRBJ1-5, with D unresolved. V lost 0 bases and J 0 bases, leaving 13 bases between the germline ends. The CDR3 covers 17 residues. CDR1 SGDLS and CDR2 YYNGEE come from the germline V gene. The CDR3, as DNA: TGTGCCAGCAGCGTAGGCCCCGGGGTTAATAGCAATCAGCCCCAGCATTTT. Translated, it gives CASSVGPGVNSNQPQHF.

The V and J genes are TRBV9 and TRBJ2-5; 9 nucleotides align to TRBD2. V gave up 2 bases and J gave up 2 bases; unmatched junction bases: 7. The CDR3 extends over 16 amino acids. CDR1 and CDR2 (germline): SGDLS, YYNGEE. The chain's CDR3 is CASSVSSGAGQETQYF. CDR3 DNA sequence: TGTGCCAGCAGCGTTTCTAGCGGGGCGGGGCAAGAGACCCAGTACTTC.

V gene TRBV12-5 combines with J gene TRBJ2-1; D not resolved. This CDR3 is 17 amino acids long. The V end lost 2 bases, the J end lost 0 bases, and 14 bases lay between the germline ends. Germline loops: CDR1 LGHNT, CDR2 FRNRAP. DNA for the CDR3: TGTGCTAGTGGTTTGACACCCGACGGCGGCTCCTACAATGAGCAGTTCTTC. This encodes CASGLTPDGGSYNEQFF.